The rows below give T cell receptor beta chains drawn from one sample of a study of T cells in Graves' hyperthyroidism and ophthalmopathy. TCRdb used MiXCR to reprocess the multiplex PCR reads, holding one entry per CDR3 protein. The repertoire has hundreds of thousands of distinct CDR3 sequences, around 15% of them found once; the top ten carry about 14%. The sequenced sample consisted of blood. These receptors originate from a woman aged 40 to 50 with Graves' hyperthyroidism. Both conserved end residues are part of each CDR3. Each record gives: D gene, V gene, clone size, J gene, CDR3 DNA, CDR3 protein. D genes are given only for firm matches. Clone size is stated in some rows and not others, as once, few, many or a class when expanded.

D: -; V: TRBV30; size: many; J: TRBJ2-1; DNA: TGTGCCTGGAGTGTAAACGGGCTCGGGCGCAATGAGCAGTTCTTC; CDR3: CAWSVNGLGRNEQFF
D: TRBD1; V: TRBV10-3; size: few; J: TRBJ1-2; DNA: TGTGCCATCAGTGGGGACAGCAACTATGGCTACACCTTC; CDR3: CAISGDSNYGYTF
D: TRBD2; V: TRBV12-5; size: many; J: TRBJ2-3; DNA: TGTGCTAGTGGTTTGGGACTAGCCGGAGATACGCAGTATTTT; CDR3: CASGLGLAGDTQYF
D: TRBD2; V: TRBV29-1; size: -; J: TRBJ2-2; DNA: TGCAGCCCCTGGACTAGCGTTAACACCGGGGAGCTGTTTTTT; CDR3: CSPWTSVNTGELFF
D: -; V: TRBV9; size: many; J: TRBJ2-2; DNA: TGTGCCAGCAGACGGGACGACGCGAACACCGGGGAGCTGTTTTTT; CDR3: CASRRDDANTGELFF
D: -; V: TRBV2; size: many; J: TRBJ1-1; DNA: TGTGCCACTACAGGAGACTCGAACACTGAAGCTTTCTTT; CDR3: CATTGDSNTEAFF
D: TRBD1; V: TRBV9; size: -; J: TRBJ2-5; DNA: TGTGCCAGCAGCGTGGGGGACAGGGGGTACCAAGAGACCCAGTACTTC; CDR3: CASSVGDRGYQETQYF
D: -; V: TRBV12-3/TRBV12-4; size: many; J: TRBJ2-4; DNA: TGTGCCAGCAGGGGGGACAAGAATTCTCTAGCCAAAAACATTCAGTACTTC; CDR3: CASRGDKNSLAKNIQYF
D: -; V: TRBV6-1; size: few; J: TRBJ2-1; DNA: TGTGCCAGCATGATGGACAACTACAATGAGCAGTTCTTC; CDR3: CASMMDNYNEQFF
D: -; V: TRBV27; size: -; J: TRBJ1-6; DNA: TGTGCCAGCAGTTTATGGGATAATTCACCCCTCCACTTT; CDR3: CASSLWDNSPLHF
D: TRBD2; V: TRBV12-3/TRBV12-4; size: many; J: TRBJ2-5; DNA: TGTGCCAGCAGTTTAGCCCTAGTAGCGGCGGGAGGGCAAGAGACCCAGTACTTC; CDR3: CASSLALVAAGGQETQYF
D: TRBD1; V: TRBV28; size: many; J: TRBJ1-1; DNA: TGTGCCAGCAGTTTAGGACAGGGTAAGGCTGAAGCTTTCTTT; CDR3: CASSLGQGKAEAFF
D: TRBD2; V: TRBV4-1; size: few; J: TRBJ2-3; DNA: TGCGCCAGCAGCAAGGCGGGAGCGGGAGGGTCTGATACGCAGTATTTT; CDR3: CASSKAGAGGSDTQYF
D: -; V: TRBV6-1; size: many; J: TRBJ2-3; DNA: TGTGCCAGCAGTGAAAATTGGGACACCTCTAGCACAGATACGCAGTATTTT; CDR3: CASSENWDTSSTDTQYF
D: -; V: TRBV5-1; size: -; J: TRBJ2-6; DNA: TGCGCCAGCAGCTTGGCCGATAACCTGAGCTCTGGGGCCAACGTCCTGACTTTC; CDR3: CASSLADNLSSGANVLTF
D: -; V: TRBV6-5; size: -; J: TRBJ1-5; DNA: TGTGCCAGCAGTTACTCGGCCAATCAGCCCCAGCATTTT; CDR3: CASSYSANQPQHF
D: -; V: TRBV27; size: many; J: TRBJ2-1; DNA: TGTGCCAGCAGTTTAAGGTTTACCAACAATGAGCAGTTCTTC; CDR3: CASSLRFTNNEQFF
D: -; V: TRBV5-6; size: many; J: TRBJ2-3; DNA: TGTGCCAGCAGCTCAAGGTCGCGGGAAAGCACAGATACGCAGTATTTT; CDR3: CASSSRSRESTDTQYF
D: -; V: TRBV19; size: -; J: TRBJ1-2; DNA: TGTGCCAGTAGTAGCCTGACAGGCCAAGGCCACACCTTC; CDR3: CASSSLTGQGHTF
D: TRBD2; V: TRBV7-6; size: -; J: TRBJ2-2; DNA: TGTGCCAGCAGCTTAGCCACTAGCGGGGTTCCCGGGGAGCTGTTTTTT; CDR3: CASSLATSGVPGELFF
D: TRBD2; V: TRBV6-1; size: many; J: TRBJ2-5; DNA: TGTGCCAGCAAGAGGACTAGCGGGGCATTTCAAGAGACCCAGTACTTC; CDR3: CASKRTSGAFQETQYF
D: TRBD2; V: TRBV19; size: -; J: TRBJ2-1; DNA: TGTGCCAGTAGTATCTCTAGCGGGAGTTCAAATGAGCAGTTCTTC; CDR3: CASSISSGSSNEQFF
D: TRBD2; V: TRBV20-1; size: -; J: TRBJ2-7; DNA: TGCAGTGCCTCGGGACTAGGCCGTACCTACGAGCAGTACTTC; CDR3: CSASGLGRTYEQYF
D: -; V: TRBV19; size: many; J: TRBJ1-1; DNA: TGTGCCAGTAGTATCCCAGGGAACACTGAAGCTTTCTTT; CDR3: CASSIPGNTEAFF
D: -; V: TRBV11-2; size: many; J: TRBJ1-1; DNA: TGTGCCAGCAGCTTCCAGGCGGGAGCTGAAGCTTTCTTT; CDR3: CASSFQAGAEAFF
D: -; V: TRBV11-2; size: many; J: TRBJ1-3; DNA: TGTGCCAGCAGCCCGGCGGCAGGGACTGGAAACACCATATATTTT; CDR3: CASSPAAGTGNTIYF
D: -; V: TRBV11-3; size: many; J: TRBJ2-1; DNA: TGTGCCAGCAGCTTAGTTTGGATGGTCAATGAGCAGTTCTTC; CDR3: CASSLVWMVNEQFF
D: -; V: TRBV30; size: many; J: TRBJ1-1; DNA: TGTGCCTGGATCGGGAACACTGAAGCTTTCTTT; CDR3: CAWIGNTEAFF
D: TRBD2; V: TRBV20-1; size: few; J: TRBJ2-3; DNA: TGCAGTGCTAGAGACGGACTAGCGGGAGTGGGAGATACGCAGTATTTT; CDR3: CSARDGLAGVGDTQYF
D: TRBD2; V: TRBV19; size: once; J: TRBJ2-5; DNA: TGTGCCAGTAGTACCCGGGGGGACCCCCCCTACTTC; CDR3: CASSTRGDPPYF
D: -; V: TRBV18; size: many; J: TRBJ1-1; DNA: TGTGCCAGCTCACCAAAGGAATCAAACACTGAAGCTTTCTTT; CDR3: CASSPKESNTEAFF
D: TRBD2; V: TRBV28; size: many; J: TRBJ2-4; DNA: TGTGCCAGCAGTCCCGGCGTCGAGCGGGGGATTCAGTACTTC; CDR3: CASSPGVERGIQYF
D: TRBD2; V: TRBV3-1; size: -; J: TRBJ2-1; DNA: TGTGCCAGCAGCCAAGATAGTAGCGGGAGCTCCTACAATGAGCAGTTCTTC; CDR3: CASSQDSSGSSYNEQFF
D: -; V: TRBV11-3; size: few; J: TRBJ2-7; DNA: TGTGCCAGCAGCTTGAGACGGGGAAACCACGAGCAGTACTTC; CDR3: CASSLRRGNHEQYF
D: -; V: TRBV2; size: many; J: TRBJ1-5; DNA: TGTGCCAGCAAGGCAGCAGGAAATCAGCCCCAGCATTTT; CDR3: CASKAAGNQPQHF
D: -; V: TRBV12-3/TRBV12-4; size: few; J: TRBJ1-3; DNA: TGTGCCAGCAGGCGGCAAGGGGACGGAAACACCATATATTTT; CDR3: CASRRQGDGNTIYF
D: -; V: TRBV6-1; size: many; J: TRBJ2-3; DNA: TGTGCCAGCAGTGAAAGCCGAGGTCTTAGCGGAGTCGGAGATACGCAGTATTTT; CDR3: CASSESRGLSGVGDTQYF
D: -; V: TRBV20-1; size: many; J: TRBJ1-6; DNA: TGCAGTGCTACGCTTAGGAATAATTCACCCCTCCACTTT; CDR3: CSATLRNNSPLHF
D: TRBD1; V: TRBV7-9; size: -; J: TRBJ2-7; DNA: TGTGCCAGCGTATCCGGGACAGACTCCTACGAGCAGTACTTC; CDR3: CASVSGTDSYEQYF
D: -; V: TRBV20-1; size: many; J: TRBJ1-2; DNA: TGCAGTGCTAGATCGAAGACGGAGGGGGGTAACTATGGCTACACCTTC; CDR3: CSARSKTEGGNYGYTF
D: TRBD1; V: TRBV4-1; size: -; J: TRBJ2-5; DNA: TGCGCCAGCAGCCAAGATCTATCGGGGACAGGAGAGACCCAGTACTTC; CDR3: CASSQDLSGTGETQYF
D: -; V: TRBV12-3/TRBV12-4; size: -; J: TRBJ1-5; DNA: TGTGCCAGCAGTGATGGCGGAGGGGGTAATCAGCCCCAGCATTTT; CDR3: CASSDGGGGNQPQHF
D: TRBD2; V: TRBV20-1; size: few; J: TRBJ2-7; DNA: TGCAGTGCTAGAGGGCTAGCGGGGGAGCAGTACTTC; CDR3: CSARGLAGEQYF
D: -; V: TRBV29-1; size: many; J: TRBJ2-5; DNA: TGCAGCGTTGAGACAGGACAAGGGACCCAGTACTTC; CDR3: CSVETGQGTQYF
D: -; V: TRBV7-9; size: -; J: TRBJ2-1; DNA: TGTGCCAGCAGCCCCGACAGTGAGCAGTTCTTC; CDR3: CASSPDSEQFF
D: TRBD2; V: TRBV4-2; size: -; J: TRBJ2-2; DNA: TGTGCCAGCAGCCAATTAACTAGCGGCAACACCGGGGAGCTGTTTTTT; CDR3: CASSQLTSGNTGELFF
D: TRBD2; V: TRBV12-5; size: -; J: TRBJ2-1; DNA: TGTGCTAGTGGTTTGAGCCCCGGGCGGGCTAGCGGGAGTGGGTTATATAACTCCTACAATGAGCAGTTCTTC; CDR3: CASGLSPGRASGSGLYNSYNEQFF
D: TRBD1; V: TRBV12-3/TRBV12-4; size: few; J: TRBJ1-2; DNA: TGTGCCAGCAGGCCCAGCGGGACAGGGGGCGCAAACTATGGCTACACCTTC; CDR3: CASRPSGTGGANYGYTF
D: -; V: TRBV7-2; size: many; J: TRBJ2-7; DNA: TGTGCCAGCAGCTCCGTGGCGGGAAGCTCCTACGAGCAGTACTTC; CDR3: CASSSVAGSSYEQYF
D: -; V: TRBV24-1; size: many; J: TRBJ2-1; DNA: TGTGCCGCCGGGAGAGGATCCTACAATGAGCAGTTCTTC; CDR3: CAAGRGSYNEQFF
D: TRBD1; V: TRBV4-1; size: -; J: TRBJ2-7; DNA: TGCGCCAGCAGCCAAGCGGACAGGGCCTACGAGCAGTACTTC; CDR3: CASSQADRAYEQYF
D: -; V: TRBV28; size: many; J: TRBJ2-7; DNA: TGTGCCAGCAGGTCACCCTCAAGGGGCGAGTACGAGCAGTACTTC; CDR3: CASRSPSRGEYEQYF
D: -; V: TRBV2; size: many; J: TRBJ1-2; DNA: TGTGCCAGCAGTGAATTTCAGGACAACCATGGCTACACCTTC; CDR3: CASSEFQDNHGYTF
D: TRBD1; V: TRBV28; size: many; J: TRBJ1-1; DNA: TGTGCCAGCAGTGGGGAGACAGGGCTCATTCTGAGGAACACTGAAGCTTTCTTT; CDR3: CASSGETGLILRNTEAFF
D: -; V: TRBV7-9; size: once; J: TRBJ1-5; DNA: TGTTCCAGCAGCCCCGCGCCAGAGAATCAGCCCCAGCATTTT; CDR3: CSSSPAPENQPQHF
D: -; V: TRBV28; size: many; J: TRBJ1-2; DNA: TGTGCCAGCAGTCCTATAGGAGCTAAGTCACCGCCTAACTATGGCTACACCTTC; CDR3: CASSPIGAKSPPNYGYTF
D: TRBD2; V: TRBV5-1; size: few; J: TRBJ2-5; DNA: TGCGCCAGCAGCCCGGGACTACATGAGACCCAGTACTTC; CDR3: CASSPGLHETQYF
D: -; V: TRBV28; size: many; J: TRBJ1-2; DNA: TGTGCCAGCAGTCCCCCCCCGGGTCAGGGCTATGGCTACACCTTC; CDR3: CASSPPPGQGYGYTF
D: -; V: TRBV5-1; size: few; J: TRBJ2-3; DNA: TGCGCCAGCAGCTCCCTGGGGGACACAGATACGCAGTATTTT; CDR3: CASSSLGDTDTQYF
D: -; V: TRBV2; size: -; J: TRBJ1-1; DNA: TGTGCCACCCGGGGCACTGAAGCTTTCTTT; CDR3: CATRGTEAFF